A single sample gave rise to the 14 T cell receptor beta chains below, sequenced in a study of memory CD4+ T cells and cytomegalovirus serostatus. The assay was immunoSEQ multiplex PCR, and TCRdb's table has in-frame clones only and misses some. Among some 87,000 clones, approximately 80% were seen once, and the ten largest hold approximately 4%. Single viable CD3+CD4+CD8-CD45RO+ cells were sorted as the memory CD4+ T cells. The sample was memory CD4+ T cells from blood. Receptor source: an adult in good health and CMV-seropositive.

The V and J genes are TRBV18 and TRBJ2-2; 11 bases are shared with TRBD2. V dropped 6 bases and J dropped 5; count of bases not matched to a gene: 5. Germline V lookup: CDR1 KGHSH, CDR2 LQKENI. This CDR3 is 15 amino acids long. CDR3: CASSEGTSGTGELFF. In DNA, the CDR3 is TGTGCCAGCTCGGAGGGGACTAGCGGAACCGGGGAGCTGTTTTTT.

The rearrangement joins TRBV5-5 to TRBJ2-3, with TRBD1 identical over 8 bases. Germline assignment: CDR1 SGHKS and CDR2 YYEKEE (reference sequence). J lost 6 bases, V lost 4 bases, and 1 base had no gene match. The CDR3 contains 12 residues. CDR3 nucleotides: TGTGCCAGCAGCCGACAGGGGGATACGCAGTATTTT. This encodes CASSRQGDTQYF.

The chain uses TRBV11-1 and TRBJ2-1; D is unclear. The CDR3 consists of 12 residues. Germline loops: CDR1 SGHAT, CDR2 FQDESV (reference sequence). Trimming left V 5 bases short and J 9 bases short, with 11 bases between. Here the CDR3 DNA reads TGTGCCAGCAGCCTAAGATCTGGTGAGCAGTTCTTC. Translated, it gives CASSLRSGEQFF.

This sequence joins TRBV28 and TRBJ2-7, with a tentative D call TRBD1 (6 bases). The ends were cut back, 5 bases at V and 4 bases at J, with 9 bases in the middle. Germline V gene data show CDR1 as MDHEN and CDR2 as SYDVKM. This CDR3 comprises 12 residues. CDR3 sequence reads: CASSVTGYEQYF. The CDR3, as DNA: TGTGCCAGCAGTGTTACAGGGTACGAGCAGTACTTC.

This chain links TRBV7-9 with TRBJ1-2; D is uncertain. The CDR3 runs 12 residues. V was cut by 0 bases and J by 6 bases, with 5 bases left in between. Germline CDR1 reads SEHNR; CDR2 reads FQNEAQ (reference sequence). CDR3 sequence (DNA): TGTGCCAGCAGCTTAGCTGGGGATGGCTACACCTTC. Translated: CASSLAGDGYTF.

The sample holds a few counts of this clone. The gene calls are TRBV5-1 and TRBJ1-2, with TRBD1 identical over 7 bases. The trim removed 0 bases at V and 6 bases at J, leaving 2 bases unmatched. Per the germline V gene, CDR1 is SGHRS and CDR2 is YFSETQ. The CDR3 extends over 13 amino acids. This CDR3 is CASSLVTGDGYTF. CDR3 DNA sequence: TGCGCCAGCAGCTTGGTTACAGGGGATGGCTACACCTTC.

This sequence joins TRBV28 and TRBJ2-7; maybe TRBD2 (6 bases). CDR1 and CDR2 (germline): MDHEN, SYDVKM. The CDR3 runs to 13 residues. Trimming removed 8 bases from V and 1 base from J, with 12 bases in between. CDR3 sequence: CASGGTSSYEQYF. CDR3 DNA: TGTGCCAGCGGGGGGACTTCTTCCTACGAGCAGTACTTC.

This rearrangement joins TRBV6-1 to TRBJ2-7, with D possibly being TRBD1 or TRBD2 (5 bases each). Germline assignment: CDR1 MNHNS and CDR2 SASEGT. This CDR3 comprises 14 residues. The V end was cut by 3 bases, the J end by 2 bases, with 11 bases between. The CDR3 region has the DNA TGTGCCAGCAGTGATCCACAGGAGGCCTACGAGCAGTACTTC. As protein: CASSDPQEAYEQYF.

This chain links TRBV18 with TRBJ1-2, with D uncertain. The V end was cut by 3 bases, the J end by 3 bases, with 11 bases between. The CDR3 is 14 residues long. Germline V gene sequence: CDR1 KGHSH, CDR2 LQKENI. Here the CDR3 DNA reads TGTGCCAGCTCACCTCCCCTCCGTGACTATGGCTACACCTTC. This sequence encodes CASSPPLRDYGYTF.

Turning to this clone: The sample has other DNA sequences that encode this CDR3 too. The chain links TRBV19 to TRBJ2-5, with D hard to call. V was trimmed by 1 base and J by 4 bases, leaving 4 bases between them. Germline CDR1 reads LNHDA; CDR2 reads SQIVND (reference sequence). The CDR3 totals 12 residues. The CDR3 reads CASSIGGETQYF. DNA of the CDR3: TGTGCCAGTAGTATAGGTGGAGAGACCCAGTACTTC.

The chain carries TRBV7-8 and TRBJ1-1; no firm D call. The V gene's germline CDR1 is SGHVS and CDR2 FQNEAQ. V gave up 3 bases and J gave up 0 bases, with 8 bases separating them. CDR3 length equals 14 residues. CDR3 amino acids: CASSLWQLNTEAFF. CDR3 nucleotides: TGTGCCAGCAGCTTGTGGCAATTGAACACTGAAGCTTTCTTT.

This clone occurred a few times. V gene TRBV5-1 combines with J gene TRBJ2-1; tentative D call: TRBD2 (5 bases). Germline V gives CDR1 SGHRS, CDR2 YFSETQ. With 4 bases removed from V and 2 bases from J, the gap between germline ends came to 16 bases. CDR3 length equals 16 residues. The CDR3 loop reads CASSPSSPGTYNEQFF. DNA for the CDR3: TGCGCCAGCAGCCCTAGCTCGCCCGGCACCTACAATGAGCAGTTCTTC.

This clone has only one observation. The V call is TRBV28, the J call TRBJ2-5; D is unclear. The germline CDR1 and CDR2 sequences are MDHEN and SYDVKM. Trimming took 2 bases from V and 5 from J, leaving 15 bases between them. This CDR3 has 15 amino acids. CDR3 region: CASSLMGRPRETQYF. The CDR3 DNA reads TGTGCCAGCAGTTTAATGGGCCGTCCGCGGGAGACCCAGTACTTC.

As concerns this clone: A clone one base away is much larger, so this may be a read error. The rearrangement links TRBV11-2 to TRBJ2-2; the D is unclear. CDR1 and CDR2 from the germline V gene are SGHAT and FQNNGV. This CDR3 is 14 amino acids long. V shed 5 bases and J shed 1 base, with 8 bases lying between them. The DNA for the CDR3 is TGTGCCAGCAGCCCGGGCCTGAACACCGGGGAGCTGTTTTTT. Translated, it gives CASSPGLNTGELFF.